This T cell receptor beta chain was observed in a study of blood T cell repertoires in COVID-19. Study in general: The analysed material was cDNA or gDNA that came from T cells, B-cell-depleted T cells, or PBMCs.

Germline lookup yields CDR1 MDHEN and CDR2 SYDVKM. This CDR3 is built from 13 residues. Trimming removed 2 bases from V and 5 bases from J, with 7 bases in between. Participants, about 18 to 90 years old, spanned under 25 US areas. Participants' reported clinical history set cohort assignment. Only in-frame clones appear in the TCRdb table, and some are missing; sequencing was by immunoSEQ multiplex PCR. Among more than 110,000 clones listed, around 82% were seen once. The sequence was obtained from a woman aged 50 to 65 who had recovered from COVID-19. The chain carries TRBV28 and TRBJ2-1, with no clear D. Sample: PBMCs or T cells enriched from blood (not recorded which). This chain's CDR3 is CASSLIQHNEQFF. CDR3 DNA: TGTGCCAGCAGTTTAATACAGCACAATGAGCAGTTCTTC.